Following are 32 T cell receptor beta chains from one sample sequenced in a study of cytomegalovirus exposure and HLA in healthy donors. Researchers ran the PCR with 60 Vbeta and 13 Jbeta primers. Using immunoSEQ multiplex PCR, the repertoire was profiled, and TCRdb retains in-frame clones only, with some absent. The sample comprises about 98,000 clones, roughly 81% of which are singletons, and approximately 1.5% rests with the top ten. Sequenced input: PBMCs. These receptors all come from a man aged 40-50 years in good health and CMV-seronegative.

This rearrangement joins TRBV5-4 to TRBJ1-2; TRBD1 aligns across 12 bases. V lost 2 bases, J lost 2 bases, and 7 bases stayed unmatched. This CDR3 is 17 amino acids long. Germline V gene lookup returns CDR1 SGHNT and CDR2 YYREEE (reference sequence). CDR3 in DNA: TGTGCCAGCAGCTTTCCCGGGACAGGGGGCGCAAACTATGGCTACACCTTC. It translates to CASSFPGTGGANYGYTF. The variable domain in full, with the rest retrieved from reference TRBV5-4 and TRBJ1-2, is ETGVTQSPTHLIKTRGQQVTLRCSSQSGHNTVSWYQQALGQGPQFIFQYYREEENGRGNFPPRFSGLQFPNYSSELNVNALELDDSALYLCASSFPGTGGANYGYTFGSGTRLTVV.

The chain is built from TRBV19 and TRBJ2-7; D is possibly TRBD1 (5 bases). Trimming left V 4 bases short and J 2 bases short, with 9 bases between. The CDR3 totals 13 residues. Germline CDR1 LNHDA, CDR2 SQIVND (reference sequence). CDR3 in amino acids: CASSRQGTYEQYF. The DNA of the CDR3 is TGTGCCAGTAGTAGGCAGGGCACCTACGAGCAGTACTTC.

The chain links TRBV21-1 to TRBJ2-7; the DNA was not compared with TRBD2, the D call given in the table. TRBV21-1 corresponds to a pseudogene. This CDR3 is 15 amino acids long. CDR3 in amino acids: CASSKGGRGNYEQYF. The CDR3 bases are TGTGCCAGCAGCAAAGGAGGTCGTGGAAACTACGAGCAGTACTTC.

The chain uses TRBV7-8 and TRBJ1-2, with no clear D. The CDR3 loop spans 13 amino acids. Germline CDR1 reads SGHVS; CDR2 reads FQNEAQ. V was shortened by 3 bases and J by 1 base, with 6 bases between the two germline ends. The CDR3 bases are TGTGCCAGCAGCTTTGCGGATAACTATGGCTACACCTTC. It translates to CASSFADNYGYTF.

J is TRBJ2-3 and V is TRBV5-8, with 8 bases that match TRBD1. Per the germline V gene, CDR1 is SGHTS and CDR2 is YDEGEE. V gave up 1 base and J gave up 2 bases; unmatched junction bases: 15. The CDR3 is made up of 19 amino acids. CDR3: CASSLSPLGQGGHTDTQYF. CDR3 nucleotide sequence: TGTGCCAGCAGCTTGTCCCCTCTCGGACAGGGCGGACACACAGATACGCAGTATTTT.

The chain couples TRBV5-1 to TRBJ2-3; D is ambiguous. Trimming took off 2 bases at V and 2 bases at J, with 12 bases between the two ends. Germline lookup yields CDR1 SGHRS and CDR2 YFSETQ. CDR3 length: 15 amino acids. CDR3 DNA: TGCGCCAGCAGCTTATTCGAGGCGTTCACAGATACGCAGTATTTT. Its protein is CASSLFEAFTDTQYF. The full variable domain, with the rest looked up from reference TRBV5-1 and TRBJ2-3, is KAGVTQTPRYLIKTRGQQVTLSCSPISGHRSVSWYQQTPGQGLQFLFEYFSETQRNKGNFPGRFSGRQFSNSRSEMNVSTLELGDSALYLCASSLFEAFTDTQYFGPGTRLTVL.

The V call is TRBV18, the J call TRBJ1-4, with a weak D call TRBD1 (5 bases). The CDR3 spans 15 residues. CDR1 KGHSH and CDR2 LQKENI come from the germline V gene. Trimming stripped 0 bases from V and 15 bases from J, with 20 bases between. In DNA form, the CDR3 reads TGTGCCAGCTCACCACCGTCAGGTGCGGGACGAAGGGTGTTTTTT. Protein product: CASSPPSGAGRRVFF.

This CDR3 is CASSGPYEQYF. The DNA of the CDR3 is TGTGCCAGCAGTGGGCCCTACGAGCAGTACTTC. J is TRBJ2-7 and V is TRBV6-5; D is unclear. V lost 5 bases, J lost 2 bases, and 4 bases lay in between. Per the germline V gene, CDR1 is MNHEY and CDR2 is SVGAGI. The CDR3 covers 11 residues.

This sequence joins TRBV19 and TRBJ1-5; 9 nucleotides match TRBD1. The CDR3 totals 16 residues. The V gene's germline CDR1 is LNHDA and CDR2 SQIVND (reference sequence). With V trimmed by 5 bases and J by 6 bases, 11 bases remained unmatched. CDR3 in amino acids: CASSPHRDRVVQPQHF. DNA of the CDR3: TGTGCCAGTAGTCCCCACCGGGACAGGGTTGTTCAGCCCCAGCATTTT.

The V and J genes are TRBV11-2 and TRBJ2-5, with TRBD2 as a possible D gene (6 bases). Trimming shortened V by 1 base and J by 9 bases, and 21 bases separated the two germline ends. Germline V CDR1 and CDR2: SGHAT, FQNNGV. The CDR3 consists of 16 residues. CDR3 in amino acids: CASSLGRRAGGAAQYF. DNA for the CDR3: TGTGCCAGCAGCTTAGGCCGACGGGCCGGAGGGGCGGCCCAGTACTTC. The entire variable domain, with the rest obtained from reference TRBV11-2 and TRBJ2-5, is as follows: EAGVAQSPRYKIIEKRQSVAFWCNPISGHATLYWYQQILGQGPKLLIQFQNNGVVDDSQLPKDRFSAERLKGVDSTLKIQPAKLEDSAVYLCASSLGRRAGGAAQYFGPGTRLLVL.

This clone appeared a few times. The chain carries TRBV5-1 and TRBJ2-2; no clear D gene. V was cut by 1 base and J by 3 bases, with 10 bases left in between. The CDR3 runs 15 residues. Germline lookup yields CDR1 SGHRS and CDR2 YFSETQ. The CDR3 sequence: CASSLLQFDTGELFF. In DNA form, the CDR3 reads TGCGCCAGCAGCTTGTTGCAGTTCGACACCGGGGAGCTGTTTTTT.

This chain uses TRBV4-3 with TRBJ2-1, with D possibly being TRBD2 (6 bases). Germline CDR1 LGHNA, CDR2 YSLEER. The ends were cut back, 3 bases at V and 0 bases at J, with 15 bases in the middle. The CDR3 has 17 amino acids. CDR3 nucleotide sequence: TGCGCCAGCAGCCATCCGAGAGACGGGGGCTCCTACAATGAGCAGTTCTTC. It translates to CASSHPRDGGSYNEQFF.

The chain combines TRBV5-1 with TRBJ2-3, with D possibly TRBD1 on 8 matching bases. Germline-derived CDR1 and CDR2 are SGHRS and YFSETQ. The CDR3 length is 16 residues. The V end was cut by 4 bases, the J end by 0 bases, with 15 bases between. The CDR3 loop is CASSKTGGVSTDTQYF. CDR3 nucleotide sequence: TGCGCCAGCAGCAAAACAGGGGGGGTGAGCACAGATACGCAGTATTTT.

The table lists this clone with a count of one. This sample also contains other DNA sequences that code for the same CDR3. The chain has TRBV27 and TRBJ1-2, with 11 nucleotides matching TRBD1. Germline V CDR1 and CDR2: MNHEY, SMNVEV (reference sequence). This CDR3 region has 15 residues. V trimming: 3 bases; J trimming: 4 bases; junction bases outside the gene matches: 4. CDR3: CASSFGTGGVYGYTF. The CDR3 bases are TGTGCCAGCAGTTTCGGGACAGGGGGGGTCTATGGCTACACCTTC.

The chain carries TRBV28 and TRBJ2-3; 9 nucleotides align to TRBD2. This CDR3 has 14 residues. The junction had 9 bases not matched to a gene; V was cut back by 7 bases and J by 7 bases. Germline V gene data show CDR1 as MDHEN and CDR2 as SYDVKM. The CDR3 DNA is TGTGCCAGCACCTCACAAGGACTAGCGAATACGCAGTATTTT. As protein: CASTSQGLANTQYF.

The chain links TRBV15 to TRBJ2-7, with 7 positions matching TRBD1. V gave up 0 bases and J gave up 6 bases; unmatched junction bases: 2. The CDR3 extends over 13 amino acids. Per the germline V gene, CDR1 is LNHNV and CDR2 is YYDKDF (reference sequence). DNA of the CDR3: TGTGCCACCAGCAGAGACTCAGGGGGCGAGCAGTACTTC. Translation gives CATSRDSGGEQYF.

This clone was counted once. Other DNA sequences within the sample encode an identical CDR3. This CDR3 is CASSPIAGSSYNEQFF. CDR3 coding DNA: TGTGCCAGCTCACCTATAGCGGGAAGCTCCTACAATGAGCAGTTCTTC. J is TRBJ2-1 and V is TRBV18; 8 bases align to TRBD2. Per the germline V gene, CDR1 is KGHSH and CDR2 is LQKENI. The ends lost 3 bases at V and 0 bases at J; junction bases unmatched: 4. The CDR3 has 16 residues.

The chain couples TRBV6-6 to TRBJ2-3, with 7 bases that match TRBD1. Germline-derived CDR1 and CDR2 are MNHNY and SVGAGI (reference sequence). V trimming: 7 bases; J trimming: 4 bases; junction bases outside the gene matches: 5. The CDR3 is 13 amino acids. The chain's CDR3 is CASNQGVADTQYF. In DNA form, the CDR3 reads TGTGCCAGCAACCAGGGGGTGGCAGATACGCAGTATTTT.

The rearrangement uses TRBV5-1 and TRBJ2-1, with 7 nucleotides matching TRBD1. The J segment lost 7 bases and the V segment lost 3 bases, leaving 10 bases of the junction unmatched. Germline CDR1 SGHRS, CDR2 YFSETQ. There are 15 residues in the CDR3. The CDR3 protein is CASSSRDRILNEQFF. For the CDR3, the DNA is TGCGCCAGCAGCTCGAGGGACAGAATCCTAAATGAGCAGTTCTTC.

This clone appeared once. The junction departs from germline at one end; a sequencing error may be responsible. V usage is TRBV7-2 and J usage is TRBJ2-7; 7 bases agree with TRBD2. CDR1 SGHTA and CDR2 FQGNSA come from the germline V gene. This CDR3 region has 14 residues. The CDR3 loop is CASSLLTSSHEQYF. The CDR3 DNA sequence: TGTGCCAGCAGCTTACTGACTAGCTCCCACGAGCAGTACTTC.

As DNA, the CDR3 is TGTGCCAGTACGCGGAGGACGGTTAATTCACCCCTCCACTTT. Translated: CASTRRTVNSPLHF. The chain combines TRBV2 with TRBJ1-6, with D hard to call. The V end was cut by 9 bases, the J end by 6 bases, with 15 bases between. Germline lookup yields CDR1 SNHLY and CDR2 FYNNEI. The CDR3 contains 14 residues.

The chain uses TRBV5-1 and TRBJ1-3, with D unclear. Germline V lookup: CDR1 SGHRS, CDR2 YFSETQ. V gave up 0 bases and J gave up 4 bases, with 5 bases separating them. The CDR3 length is 13 residues. In DNA form, the CDR3 reads TGCGCCAGCAGCTTGGCCCAGGGAAACACCATATATTTT. It is translated as CASSLAQGNTIYF.

V gene TRBV2 combines with J gene TRBJ1-6, with D possibly matching TRBD1 (5 bases). The germline CDR1 and CDR2 sequences are SNHLY and FYNNEI. Trimming left V 4 bases short and J 7 bases short, with 8 bases between. CDR3 size: 13 residues. This CDR3 is CASSVGGNSPLHF. The DNA of the CDR3 is TGTGCCAGCAGTGTGGGGGGAAATTCACCCCTCCACTTT.

The chain employs TRBV19 and TRBJ2-1; TRBD2 agrees at 9 bases. Germline assignment: CDR1 LNHDA and CDR2 SQIVND (reference sequence). The junction had 13 bases not matched to a gene; V was cut back by 5 bases and J by 5 bases. The CDR3 length is 17 residues. The CDR3 loop reads CASSPWGSGGIHNEQFF. CDR3 DNA: TGTGCCAGTAGTCCCTGGGGTAGCGGGGGAATCCACAATGAGCAGTTCTTC.

The chain combines TRBV2 with TRBJ2-5; TRBD2 is a possible D gene (5 bases). Trimming shortened V by 8 bases and J by 11 bases, and 21 bases separated the two germline ends. The V gene's germline CDR1 is SNHLY and CDR2 FYNNEI. The CDR3 sequence is 13 residues long. The CDR3 reads CASVTLEVGEQYF. CDR3 DNA: TGTGCCAGCGTCACATTGGAGGTTGGAGAGCAGTACTTC.

This sequence joins TRBV28 and TRBJ2-1; 13 bases agree with TRBD2. The germline V gene has CDR1 MDHEN and CDR2 SYDVKM. After removal of 3 bases from V and 10 bases from J, the junction contained 9 bases not matched to a gene. This CDR3 spans 16 amino acids. This CDR3 reads CASSLPTSGGALEQFF. The CDR3 DNA reads as TGTGCCAGCAGTTTGCCAACTAGCGGGGGGGCACTGGAGCAGTTCTTC.

In this sample, this clone turned up a few times. The chain recombines TRBV5-8 with TRBJ2-3; TRBD1 is a possible D gene (6 bases). V was pared by 2 bases and J by 0 bases, with 16 bases between. Germline CDR1 reads SGHTS; CDR2 reads YDEGEE. This CDR3 spans 17 amino acids. CDR3 DNA sequence: TGTGCCAGCAGCTTCATCGACGGGACACCCAGCACAGATACGCAGTATTTT. Translation gives CASSFIDGTPSTDTQYF.

The chain uses TRBV5-4 and TRBJ2-2, with TRBD1 as a possible D gene (6 bases). CDR1 is SGHNT and CDR2 is YYREEE in the germline V gene (reference sequence). The ends were cut back, 2 bases at V and 2 bases at J, with 7 bases in the middle. This CDR3 comprises 14 residues. As DNA, the CDR3 is TGTGCCAGCAGCTTAGGGGGTAACACCGGGGAGCTGTTTTTT. It is translated as CASSLGGNTGELFF.

The rearrangement uses TRBV5-5 and TRBJ2-1; D is unclear. CDR1 and CDR2 from the germline V gene are SGHKS and YYEKEE (reference sequence). V was trimmed by 7 bases and J by 3 bases, leaving 5 bases between them. CDR3 length: 11 residues. The CDR3 nucleotides are TGTGCCAGCGACAACTACAATGAGCAGTTCTTC. This sequence encodes CASDNYNEQFF.

V is TRBV9 and J is TRBJ2-7; 7 nucleotides agree with TRBD2. Per the germline V gene, CDR1 is SGDLS and CDR2 is YYNGEE. The CDR3 is 15 residues long. V lost 4 bases to trimming and J lost 3 bases; unmatched junction nucleotides: 10. This chain's CDR3 is CASSKSGDVYYEQYF. The CDR3 DNA reads TGTGCCAGCAGCAAGAGCGGGGACGTTTACTACGAGCAGTACTTC.

This rearrangement joins TRBV5-1 to TRBJ2-5; a possible D gene is TRBD2 (5 bases). Germline V gene sequence: CDR1 SGHRS, CDR2 YFSETQ. The CDR3 contains 16 residues. V was shortened by 1 base and J by 4 bases, with 17 bases between the two germline ends. The CDR3 is CASSLSSRGSRETQYF. The CDR3 coding sequence is TGCGCCAGCAGCTTGAGTTCCCGGGGTTCGCGAGAGACCCAGTACTTC.

This sequence joins TRBV6-1 and TRBJ1-4; 7 bases are a match to TRBD1. Germline V gene data show CDR1 as MNHNS and CDR2 as SASEGT. The CDR3 is made up of 14 amino acids. The V segment lost 4 bases and the J segment 6 bases; nucleotides outside the gene matches: 5. CDR3 sequence reads: CASSGTGAYEKLFF. DNA for the CDR3: TGTGCCAGCAGTGGGACAGGCGCCTATGAAAAACTGTTTTTT.